A selection of T cell receptor beta chains follows, all from one sample in a study of blood T cell repertoires in COVID-19. This table comes from immunoSEQ multiplex PCR, and its TCRdb copy is limited to in-frame clones, with some not included. The table lists over 15,000 clones, over 70% of them singletons, with more than 9.5% in the top ten. Sequencing was done on a sample of peripheral blood. The receptor source for this set is a man older than 75 with acute or convalescent COVID-19. The CDR3 runs from the conserved cysteine through the conserved F or W. Fields, in order: clone size, V gene, J gene, D gene, CDR3 protein, CDR3 DNA. D genes are given only for firm matches. Clone sizes are given selectively: once, few, many, or a class where the clone is expanded.

clone_size: -; v_call: TRBV19; j_call: TRBJ1-5; d_call: TRBD1; cdr3_aa: CASSSPGTGSNQPQHF; cdr3_nt: TGTGCCAGTAGTAGTCCCGGGACAGGAAGCAATCAGCCCCAGCATTTT
clone_size: -; v_call: TRBV14; j_call: TRBJ2-1; d_call: TRBD2; cdr3_aa: CASSLYGTTQFF; cdr3_nt: TGTGCCAGCAGCCTTTACGGGACTACGCAGTTCTTC
clone_size: -; v_call: TRBV12-3/TRBV12-4; j_call: TRBJ1-1; d_call: -; cdr3_aa: CASSVRTGTEAFF; cdr3_nt: TGTGCCAGCAGTGTACGAACAGGGACTGAAGCTTTCTTT
clone_size: once; v_call: TRBV6-2/TRBV6-3; j_call: TRBJ2-5; d_call: -; cdr3_aa: CASSFDQVSVETQYF; cdr3_nt: TGTGCCAGCAGTTTTGATCAGGTATCGGTAGAGACCCAGTACTTC
clone_size: -; v_call: TRBV6-6; j_call: TRBJ1-3; d_call: -; cdr3_aa: CASRTSGDSGNTIYF; cdr3_nt: TGTGCCAGCAGAACCTCAGGGGACTCTGGAAACACCATATATTTT
clone_size: once; v_call: TRBV7-2; j_call: TRBJ2-5; d_call: -; cdr3_aa: CASSGGALGETQYF; cdr3_nt: TGTGCCAGCAGTGGCGGGGCTCTAGGAGAGACCCAGTACTTC
clone_size: medium-sized; v_call: TRBV19; j_call: TRBJ2-7; d_call: TRBD2; cdr3_aa: CASSTTSAPSYEQYF; cdr3_nt: TGTGCCAGTAGCACCACTAGCGCTCCCTCCTACGAGCAGTACTTC
clone_size: -; v_call: TRBV6-5; j_call: TRBJ1-1; d_call: -; cdr3_aa: CASRATVPTEAFF; cdr3_nt: TGTGCCAGCAGAGCAACAGTGCCAACTGAAGCTTTCTTT
clone_size: once; v_call: TRBV27; j_call: TRBJ2-1; d_call: -; cdr3_aa: CASSSSRGYNNEQFF; cdr3_nt: TGTGCCAGCAGTTCCTCCCGGGGGTACAACAATGAGCAGTTCTTC
clone_size: once; v_call: TRBV3-1/TRBV3-2; j_call: TRBJ2-1; d_call: -; cdr3_aa: CASSQELTVRQEQFF; cdr3_nt: TGTGCCAGCAGCCAAGAGTTGACAGTAAGGCAAGAGCAGTTCTTC
clone_size: medium-sized; v_call: TRBV4-3; j_call: TRBJ1-2; d_call: -; cdr3_aa: CASSQYNYGYTF; cdr3_nt: TGCGCCAGCAGCCAATATAACTATGGCTACACCTTC
clone_size: -; v_call: TRBV7-2; j_call: TRBJ2-7; d_call: -; cdr3_aa: CASSQQGYEQYF; cdr3_nt: TGTGCCAGCAGCCAACAGGGCTACGAGCAGTACTTC
clone_size: -; v_call: TRBV18; j_call: TRBJ1-5; d_call: TRBD1; cdr3_aa: CASSQGQQNQPQHF; cdr3_nt: TGTGCCAGCTCTCAGGGACAGCAAAATCAGCCCCAGCATTTT
clone_size: once; v_call: TRBV5-1; j_call: TRBJ2-6; d_call: -; cdr3_aa: CASSLSVSGANVLTF; cdr3_nt: TGCGCCAGCAGCTTGTCTGTCTCTGGGGCCAACGTCCTGACTTTC
clone_size: -; v_call: TRBV7-2; j_call: TRBJ2-3; d_call: TRBD2; cdr3_aa: CASSILAGAFSTDTQYF; cdr3_nt: TGTGCCAGCAGCATACTAGCGGGGGCCTTTAGCACAGATACGCAGTATTTT
clone_size: once; v_call: TRBV27; j_call: TRBJ1-3; d_call: -; cdr3_aa: CASTSPNTIYF; cdr3_nt: TGTGCCAGCACCTCCCCAAACACCATATATTTT
clone_size: -; v_call: TRBV18; j_call: TRBJ1-2; d_call: -; cdr3_aa: CASSPLGGEGYTF; cdr3_nt: TGTGCCAGCTCACCCTTGGGGGGTGAAGGCTACACCTTC
clone_size: few; v_call: TRBV7-9; j_call: TRBJ2-7; d_call: TRBD1; cdr3_aa: CASSSRDSLSYEQYF; cdr3_nt: TGTGCCAGCAGCTCCCGGGACAGCCTCTCCTACGAGCAGTACTTC
clone_size: once; v_call: TRBV19; j_call: TRBJ1-2; d_call: -; cdr3_aa: CASSIFSRFGGYGYTF; cdr3_nt: TGTGCCAGTAGTATTTTTTCCAGGTTCGGTGGCTATGGCTACACCTTC
clone_size: -; v_call: TRBV25-1; j_call: TRBJ1-2; d_call: -; cdr3_aa: CAAIGGRYGYTF; cdr3_nt: TGTGCCGCAATAGGGGGACGCTATGGCTACACCTTC
clone_size: -; v_call: TRBV5-1; j_call: TRBJ2-1; d_call: TRBD1; cdr3_aa: CASSLRPTGQGSDEQFF; cdr3_nt: TGCGCCAGCAGCTTGCGACCCACGGGACAGGGAAGCGATGAGCAGTTCTTC
clone_size: -; v_call: TRBV11-3; j_call: TRBJ2-5; d_call: TRBD1; cdr3_aa: CASSRGTGPRETQYF; cdr3_nt: TGTGCCAGCAGCCGCGGGACAGGGCCTCGAGAGACCCAGTACTTC
clone_size: once; v_call: TRBV7-9; j_call: TRBJ2-2; d_call: TRBD1; cdr3_aa: CASQQGYTGELFF; cdr3_nt: TGTGCCAGCCAACAGGGGTACACCGGGGAGCTGTTTTTT
clone_size: -; v_call: TRBV4-1; j_call: TRBJ1-2; d_call: TRBD1; cdr3_aa: CASSLRDRTLYGYTF; cdr3_nt: TGCGCCAGCAGCCTTCGGGACAGGACCCTCTATGGCTACACCTTC
clone_size: few; v_call: TRBV19; j_call: TRBJ1-3; d_call: -; cdr3_aa: CASSVWGLRGSGNTIYF; cdr3_nt: TGTGCCAGTAGTGTTTGGGGACTGAGGGGTTCTGGAAACACCATATATTTT
clone_size: few; v_call: TRBV6-2/TRBV6-3; j_call: TRBJ1-1; d_call: -; cdr3_aa: CASSYLGVFLNTEAFF; cdr3_nt: TGTGCCAGCAGTTACCTCGGGGTTTTCTTGAACACTGAAGCTTTCTTT
clone_size: -; v_call: TRBV19; j_call: TRBJ2-7; d_call: -; cdr3_aa: CASSIASTGTSYEQYF; cdr3_nt: TGTGCCAGTAGTATAGCATCTACAGGAACCTCCTACGAGCAGTACTTC
clone_size: -; v_call: TRBV9; j_call: TRBJ2-3; d_call: TRBD2; cdr3_aa: CASSVGSGGAPGTQYF; cdr3_nt: TGTGCCAGCAGCGTAGGTAGCGGGGGGGCCCCGGGTACGCAGTATTTT
clone_size: -; v_call: TRBV7-2; j_call: TRBJ1-1; d_call: TRBD1; cdr3_aa: CASSRDRNVNTEAFF; cdr3_nt: TGTGCCAGCAGCCGGGACAGGAACGTGAACACTGAAGCTTTCTTT
clone_size: -; v_call: TRBV6-6; j_call: TRBJ1-2; d_call: -; cdr3_aa: CASRTRQGGEYGYTF; cdr3_nt: TGTGCCAGCAGGACCCGCCAAGGGGGGGAGTATGGCTACACCTTC
clone_size: -; v_call: TRBV11-2; j_call: TRBJ2-5; d_call: TRBD2; cdr3_aa: CASSSQWTSETQYF; cdr3_nt: TGTGCCAGCAGCTCACAATGGACTAGCGAGACCCAGTACTTC
clone_size: -; v_call: TRBV11-3; j_call: TRBJ1-6; d_call: TRBD1; cdr3_aa: CASSEGQGHSPLHF; cdr3_nt: TGTGCCAGCAGCGAGGGACAGGGACATTCACCCCTCCACTTT
clone_size: -; v_call: TRBV7-9; j_call: TRBJ1-1; d_call: -; cdr3_aa: CASSRGGNTEAFF; cdr3_nt: TGTGCCAGCAGTCGAGGGGGAAACACTGAAGCTTTCTTT
clone_size: -; v_call: TRBV29-1; j_call: TRBJ2-1; d_call: -; cdr3_aa: CSVGQSSSYNEQFF; cdr3_nt: TGCAGCGTCGGACAGTCAAGCTCCTACAATGAGCAGTTCTTC
clone_size: -; v_call: TRBV27; j_call: TRBJ2-3; d_call: TRBD1; cdr3_aa: CASTSGQGAGTDTQYF; cdr3_nt: TGTGCCAGCACCTCCGGACAGGGGGCCGGCACAGATACGCAGTATTTT
clone_size: medium-sized; v_call: TRBV27; j_call: TRBJ2-7; d_call: -; cdr3_aa: CASGPGTSYEQYF; cdr3_nt: TGTGCCAGCGGACCCGGGACTTCCTACGAGCAGTACTTC
clone_size: -; v_call: TRBV3-1/TRBV3-2; j_call: TRBJ2-5; d_call: -; cdr3_aa: CASSQVQTPETQYF; cdr3_nt: TGTGCCAGCAGCCAAGTTCAAACTCCAGAGACCCAGTACTTC
clone_size: once; v_call: TRBV5-5; j_call: TRBJ1-2; d_call: -; cdr3_aa: CASSFAGDGYTF; cdr3_nt: TGTGCCAGCAGCTTCGCAGGGGATGGCTACACCTTC
clone_size: -; v_call: TRBV2; j_call: TRBJ2-1; d_call: TRBD1; cdr3_aa: CASNEDRSSYNEQFF; cdr3_nt: TGTGCCAGCAATGAGGACAGGAGCTCCTACAATGAGCAGTTCTTC
clone_size: -; v_call: TRBV11-2; j_call: TRBJ2-2; d_call: TRBD1; cdr3_aa: CASSIRGLVTGELFF; cdr3_nt: TGTGCCAGCAGCATCAGGGGGCTGGTCACCGGGGAGCTGTTTTTT
clone_size: -; v_call: TRBV11-1; j_call: TRBJ1-1; d_call: -; cdr3_aa: CASSLELNTEAFF; cdr3_nt: TGTGCCAGCAGCTTAGAGCTGAACACTGAAGCTTTCTTT
clone_size: -; v_call: TRBV18; j_call: TRBJ2-5; d_call: TRBD1; cdr3_aa: CASSPPGQDQETQYF; cdr3_nt: TGTGCCAGCTCACCACCGGGACAGGATCAAGAGACCCAGTACTTC
clone_size: -; v_call: TRBV3-1/TRBV3-2; j_call: TRBJ2-4; d_call: -; cdr3_aa: CASSQPRQQKNIQYF; cdr3_nt: TGTGCCAGCAGCCAACCTAGACAGCAAAAAAACATTCAGTACTTC
clone_size: -; v_call: TRBV29-1; j_call: TRBJ2-2; d_call: -; cdr3_aa: CSVEVGGSNTGELFF; cdr3_nt: TGCAGCGTTGAGGTGGGGGGATCGAACACCGGGGAGCTGTTTTTT
clone_size: -; v_call: TRBV7-2; j_call: TRBJ1-3; d_call: -; cdr3_aa: CASSLFQGKENTIYF; cdr3_nt: TGTGCCAGCAGCTTATTTCAGGGAAAAGAAAACACCATATATTTT
clone_size: -; v_call: TRBV6-5; j_call: TRBJ2-3; d_call: TRBD2; cdr3_aa: CASIRDYRSTDTQYF; cdr3_nt: TGTGCCAGCATAAGGGACTACCGGAGCACAGATACGCAGTATTTT
clone_size: few; v_call: TRBV18; j_call: TRBJ2-3; d_call: -; cdr3_aa: CASSPTNGDTQYF; cdr3_nt: TGTGCCAGCTCACCAACCAACGGAGATACGCAGTATTTT
clone_size: -; v_call: TRBV7-9; j_call: TRBJ1-2; d_call: TRBD1; cdr3_aa: CASSLFDRDGYTF; cdr3_nt: TGTGCCAGCAGCTTATTCGACAGGGATGGCTACACCTTC
clone_size: -; v_call: TRBV18; j_call: TRBJ1-4; d_call: -; cdr3_aa: CASSPMGAGNEKLFF; cdr3_nt: TGTGCCAGCTCACCAATGGGGGCAGGGAATGAAAAACTGTTTTTT
clone_size: -; v_call: TRBV6-2/TRBV6-3; j_call: TRBJ1-2; d_call: -; cdr3_aa: CASSYSTSYGYTF; cdr3_nt: TGTGCCAGCAGTTACTCCACATCGTATGGCTACACCTTC
clone_size: -; v_call: TRBV5-1; j_call: TRBJ2-3; d_call: TRBD2; cdr3_aa: CASAMGGVTDTQYF; cdr3_nt: TGCGCCAGCGCGATGGGAGGGGTCACAGATACGCAGTATTTT
clone_size: once; v_call: TRBV2; j_call: TRBJ1-5; d_call: -; cdr3_aa: CASSEQGLNQPQHF; cdr3_nt: TGTGCCAGCAGTGAACAGGGATTGAATCAGCCCCAGCATTTT
clone_size: -; v_call: TRBV3-1/TRBV3-2; j_call: TRBJ2-1; d_call: -; cdr3_aa: CASSQAGSSFYNEQFF; cdr3_nt: TGTGCCAGCAGCCAAGCCGGGTCGAGCTTTTACAATGAGCAGTTCTTC
clone_size: -; v_call: TRBV7-9; j_call: TRBJ2-7; d_call: TRBD1; cdr3_aa: CASSVSRQGAPYEQYF; cdr3_nt: TGTGCCAGCAGCGTATCGCGACAGGGAGCCCCGTACGAGCAGTACTTC
clone_size: -; v_call: TRBV7-2; j_call: TRBJ1-2; d_call: TRBD1; cdr3_aa: CASSGQGQGYGYTF; cdr3_nt: TGTGCCAGCAGCGGACAGGGGCAGGGCTATGGCTACACCTTC
clone_size: -; v_call: TRBV18; j_call: TRBJ2-2; d_call: TRBD2; cdr3_aa: CASSPSSGAVTGELFF; cdr3_nt: TGTGCCAGCTCACCCTCTAGCGGGGCCGTCACCGGGGAGCTGTTTTTT
clone_size: few; v_call: TRBV7-2; j_call: TRBJ2-2; d_call: TRBD2; cdr3_aa: CASSFFSGGRTGELFF; cdr3_nt: TGTGCCAGCAGCTTCTTCTCGGGGGGACGCACCGGGGAGCTGTTTTTT